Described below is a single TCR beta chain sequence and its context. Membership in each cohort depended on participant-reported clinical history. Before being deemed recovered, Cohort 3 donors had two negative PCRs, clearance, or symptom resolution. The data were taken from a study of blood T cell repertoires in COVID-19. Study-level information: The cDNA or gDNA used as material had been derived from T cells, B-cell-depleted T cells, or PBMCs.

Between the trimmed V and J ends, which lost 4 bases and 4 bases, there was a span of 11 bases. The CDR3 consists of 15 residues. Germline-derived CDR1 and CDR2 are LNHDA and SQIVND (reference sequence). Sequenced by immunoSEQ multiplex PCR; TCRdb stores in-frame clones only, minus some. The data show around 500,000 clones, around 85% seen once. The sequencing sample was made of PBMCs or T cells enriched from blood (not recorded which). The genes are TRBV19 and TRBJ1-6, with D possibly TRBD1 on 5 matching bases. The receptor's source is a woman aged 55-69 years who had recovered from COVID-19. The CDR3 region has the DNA TGTGCCAGTAGTAGTGGGGCAGCTTATAATTCACCCCTCCACTTT. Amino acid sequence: CASSSGAAYNSPLHF.